This T cell receptor beta chain was documented in a study of T cell repertoires in cytomegalovirus infection. This clonotype was picked up a small number of times. As yet, its antigen is unknown. There are 15 residues in the CDR3. V was cut by 3 bases and J by 0 bases, with 11 bases left in between. Germline-derived CDR1 and CDR2 are SGDLS and YYNGEE. TCRdb processed the reads anew with MiXCR; each CDR3 protein has one entry. Among about 740,000 distinct CDR3 sequences listed, roughly 30% were seen once. The TCR originated in a human donor in good health (CMV status not recorded). Some clones in this sample may be carry-over from other donors' samples. The specimen comprised cultured PBMCs, sampled from culture after CMV antigen stimulation. The gene calls are TRBV9 and TRBJ2-3; perhaps D is TRBD1 or TRBD2 (5 bases each). The CDR3 nucleotides are TGTGCCAGCAGCGCCGGCCGGGGCAGCACAGATACGCAGTATTTT. Its protein is CASSAGRGSTDTQYF.